This passage covers 27 T cell receptor beta chains from one sample sequenced in a study of cytomegalovirus exposure and HLA in healthy donors. Profiled with immunoSEQ multiplex PCR; TCRdb holds only in-frame clones, not every one. The sample yields some 320,000 clones, roughly 87% seen once. Sample: PBMCs. Every receptor here comes from a woman in her thirties in good health and CMV-seropositive.

J is TRBJ1-1 and V is TRBV10-1; possible D gene TRBD1, 6 bases. Germline V lookup: CDR1 WNHNN, CDR2 SYGVQD (reference sequence). Deletions cut 5 bases from V and 1 base from J, with 11 bases between. This CDR3 is built from 14 residues. DNA of the CDR3: TGCGCCAGCAGTTCGGGACACCGGAACACTGAAGCTTTCTTT. Translated: CASSSGHRNTEAFF.

The rearrangement uses TRBV7-3 and TRBJ2-5; D remains unclear. This CDR3 region has 11 residues. Trimming left V 0 bases short and J 5 bases short, with 1 base between. CDR1 SGHTA and CDR2 FQGTGA come from the germline V gene. The DNA for the CDR3 is TGTGCCAGCAGCTTAACGGAGACCCAGTACTTC. Translation gives CASSLTETQYF.

The chain joins TRBV19 to TRBJ2-7; 10 bases match TRBD2. The CDR3 has 16 residues. Germline V lookup: CDR1 LNHDA, CDR2 SQIVND (reference sequence). V lost 3 bases to trimming and J lost 0 bases; unmatched junction nucleotides: 5. The DNA for the CDR3 is TGTGCCAGTAGTATGGGGACTAGCGCGGTCTCCTACGAGCAGTACTTC. Its translation: CASSMGTSAVSYEQYF.

This sequence joins TRBV27 and TRBJ2-1, with D perhaps assigned TRBD1 or TRBD2 (6 bases each). Trimming pared 4 bases from V and 3 bases from J, leaving 19 bases between. CDR1 and CDR2 from the germline V gene are MNHEY and SMNVEV (reference sequence). CDR3 size: 17 residues. CDR3 DNA sequence: TGTGCCAGCAGTTCCCAAGGGGGAGGTTCGGGCTACAATGAGCAGTTCTTC. It is translated as CASSSQGGGSGYNEQFF.

The chain joins TRBV28 to TRBJ1-4; the D is unclear. Germline V gene sequence: CDR1 MDHEN, CDR2 SYDVKM. Trimming pared 6 bases from V and 0 bases from J, leaving 11 bases between. The CDR3 loop spans 15 amino acids. The CDR3 bases are TGTGCCAGCAGCCTGAGGACGGCAACTAATGAAAAACTGTTTTTT. Amino acids: CASSLRTATNEKLFF.

CDR3 nucleotides: TGTGCCAGCAGTTTGAGCGGGGACCACAATGAGCAGTTCTTC. It codes for CASSLSGDHNEQFF. J is TRBJ2-1 and V is TRBV27; TRBD2 aligns across 7 bases. The V gene's germline CDR1 is MNHEY and CDR2 SMNVEV (reference sequence). Germline trimming cut 3 bases from V and 5 bases from J; bases unmatched to any gene: 4. This CDR3 is 14 amino acids long.

The rearrangement uses TRBV6-1 and TRBJ2-7; D possibly matches TRBD1 or TRBD2 (6 bases each). Trimming left V 4 bases short and J 4 bases short, with 17 bases between. The CDR3 covers 15 residues. The V gene's germline CDR1 is MNHNS and CDR2 SASEGT. This CDR3 reads CASSGGGNLVYEQYF. The DNA for the CDR3 is TGTGCCAGCAGTGGAGGGGGGAATTTGGTGTACGAGCAGTACTTC.

The chain uses TRBV5-4 and TRBJ2-5; D is ambiguous. The germline V gene encodes CDR1 SGHNT and CDR2 YYREEE (reference sequence). V was cut by 6 bases and J by 0 bases, with 9 bases left in between. The CDR3 sequence is 13 residues long. The CDR3 sequence: CASKKDYQETQYF. In nucleotides, the CDR3 is TGTGCCAGCAAAAAAGACTACCAAGAGACCCAGTACTTC.

V gene TRBV15 combines with J gene TRBJ2-1, with D maybe TRBD2 (5 bases). The germline V gene encodes CDR1 LNHNV and CDR2 YYDKDF (reference sequence). The CDR3 has 17 residues. V gave up 0 bases and J gave up 2 bases, with 14 bases separating them. CDR3 in DNA: TGTGCCACCAGCAGAGATCCGCCGGGAAACACCTACAATGAGCAGTTCTTC. Translated: CATSRDPPGNTYNEQFF.

J is TRBJ1-2 and V is TRBV28, with 7 bases aligning to TRBD1. J gave up 2 bases and V 6 bases, and 12 bases lay outside the gene matches. Germline CDR1 MDHEN, CDR2 SYDVKM. The CDR3 is 16 amino acids. Here the CDR3 reads CASRGGRGTGNYGYTF. As DNA, the CDR3 is TGTGCCAGCAGGGGGGGCAGGGGGACGGGAAACTATGGCTACACCTTC.

The V and J genes are TRBV9 and TRBJ2-2, with D possibly being TRBD1 or TRBD2 (5 bases each). The V and J ends lost 1 base and 3 bases respectively, with 16 bases between them. This CDR3 contains 17 residues. Germline CDR1 is SGDLS and CDR2 is YYNGEE. CDR3 region: CASSVPSRLGDTGELFF. In DNA, the CDR3 is TGTGCCAGCAGCGTACCTAGCAGGCTGGGGGACACCGGGGAGCTGTTTTTT. Variable domain in full (rest from reference TRBV9 and TRBJ2-2): DSGVTQTPKHLITATGQRVTLRCSPRSGDLSVYWYQQSLDQGLQFLIQYYNGEERAKGNILERFSAQQFPDLHSELNLSSLELGDSALYFCASSVPSRLGDTGELFFGEGSRLTVL.

V is TRBV2 and J is TRBJ2-4; possible D gene TRBD1, 5 bases. The length of the CDR3 is 17 residues. The V and J ends lost 5 bases and 0 bases respectively, with 17 bases between them. Germline V lookup: CDR1 SNHLY, CDR2 FYNNEI. As DNA, the CDR3 is TGTGCCAGCAGTACCCCCGACAGAACCCTAGCCAAAAACATTCAGTACTTC. This codes for CASSTPDRTLAKNIQYF.

The V and J genes are TRBV4-3 and TRBJ2-7; TRBD2 agrees at 11 bases. The CDR3 spans 15 residues. With V trimmed by 2 bases and J by 4 bases, 4 bases remained unmatched. Germline V lookup: CDR1 LGHNA, CDR2 YSLEER. CDR3 sequence (DNA): TGCGCCAGCAGCCAAACCCGACTAGCGGGGTACGAGCAGTACTTC. It encodes CASSQTRLAGYEQYF.

For this clone: This sample includes further DNA sequences coding for the same CDR3. This chain uses TRBV4-3 with TRBJ2-7, with 10 bases lining up with TRBD2. After removal of 1 base from V and 0 bases from J, the junction contained 0 bases not matched to a gene. Germline CDR1 and CDR2: LGHNA and YSLEER. The CDR3 is 15 residues long. The CDR3 nucleotides are TGCGCCAGCAGCCAAGGACTAGCGGGCTCCTACGAGCAGTACTTC. Translated, it gives CASSQGLAGSYEQYF.

The chain employs TRBV30 and TRBJ1-1; the D is unclear. CDR3 length: 14 amino acids. Trimming took off 3 bases at V and 4 bases at J, with 15 bases between the two ends. Per germline, CDR1 GTSNPN and CDR2 SVGIG (reference sequence). In nucleotides, the CDR3 is TGTGCCTGGAGCTACAGCCCGAGCGGCACTGAAGCTTTCTTT. Amino acids: CAWSYSPSGTEAFF.

This clone was counted only a few times. This chain links TRBV12-5 with TRBJ2-5, with D uncertain. Looked up from germline, CDR1 is LGHNT and CDR2 is FRNRAP. CDR3 length: 13 amino acids. Trimming took 6 bases from V and 7 from J, leaving 15 bases between them. DNA of the CDR3: TGTGCTAGTGGCCAGGACCGTTTGGGGACCCAGTACTTC. It encodes CASGQDRLGTQYF.

This chain links TRBV28 with TRBJ2-3, with D possibly matching TRBD2 (6 bases). There are 11 residues in the CDR3. CDR1 and CDR2 from the germline V gene are MDHEN and SYDVKM. Trimming removed 10 bases from V and 3 bases from J, with 8 bases in between. Written as DNA, the CDR3 is TGTGCCATAGGGACTACAGATACGCAGTATTTT. It yields the protein CAIGTTDTQYF.

This clone was counted a single time. The CDR3 sequence is CASHFLGADTQYF. The DNA for the CDR3 is TGTGCCAGCCACTTCCTAGGCGCAGATACGCAGTATTTT. The V call is TRBV27, the J call TRBJ2-3, with D unclear. CDR1 is MNHEY, CDR2 SMNVEV, per germline (reference sequence). V was trimmed by 8 bases and J by 4 bases, leaving 13 bases between them. The CDR3 extends over 13 amino acids.

V usage is TRBV7-7 and J usage is TRBJ2-2; 7 positions match TRBD2. The junction had 9 bases not matched to a gene; V was cut back by 5 bases and J by 0 bases. This CDR3 has 17 amino acids. The germline V gene encodes CDR1 SSHAT and CDR2 FNYEAQ (reference sequence). DNA of the CDR3: TGTGCCAGCAGCCCTCGGGGCGGGAGTACGAACACCGGGGAGCTGTTTTTT. This gives the protein CASSPRGGSTNTGELFF.

This clone was counted once. V and J are TRBV9 and TRBJ1-2; 10 bases are shared with TRBD1. The CDR3 sequence is 18 residues long. Germline V gene data show CDR1 as SGDLS and CDR2 as YYNGEE. The J segment lost 3 bases and the V segment lost 0 bases, leaving 11 bases of the junction unmatched. In DNA form, the CDR3 reads TGTGCCAGCAGCGTAGTCGTCTTAGGACAGGGGGTAGACTATGGCTACACCTTC. It specifies CASSVVVLGQGVDYGYTF.

The V gene is TRBV7-3, the J gene TRBJ2-3, with 10 nucleotides matching TRBD2. From germline, CDR1 is SGHTA and CDR2 FQGTGA. Germline trimming cut 0 bases from V and 3 bases from J; bases unmatched to any gene: 6. The CDR3 is 17 residues long. The CDR3 loop is CASSLTEASGRTDTQYF. Written as DNA, the CDR3 is TGTGCCAGCAGCTTAACGGAAGCTAGCGGGAGAACAGATACGCAGTATTTT.

This sequence joins TRBV5-4 and TRBJ2-6; D gene unclear. CDR1 SGHNT and CDR2 YYREEE come from the germline V gene (reference sequence). This CDR3 contains 17 residues. The V and J ends lost 1 base and 0 bases respectively, with 11 bases between them. CDR3 loop: CASSLMAVSSGANVLTF. CDR3 DNA: TGTGCCAGCAGCTTGATGGCCGTAAGCTCTGGGGCCAACGTCCTGACTTTC.

V usage is TRBV2 and J usage is TRBJ2-5, with D unclear. The V and J ends lost 6 bases and 5 bases respectively, with 10 bases between them. Germline V CDR1 and CDR2: SNHLY, FYNNEI. CDR3 length: 12 amino acids. The CDR3: CASRDLVETQYF. The CDR3 region has the DNA TGTGCCAGCAGAGATCTCGTGGAGACCCAGTACTTC.

J is TRBJ2-7 and V is TRBV19, with D uncertain. CDR1 is LNHDA, CDR2 SQIVND, per germline (reference sequence). There are 16 residues in the CDR3. The V gene lost 1 base and the J gene lost 0 bases, with 13 bases spanning the gap. For the CDR3, the DNA is TGTGCCAGTAGTATAGGGTGGGCAGCATTCTCCTACGAGCAGTACTTC. It is translated as CASSIGWAAFSYEQYF.

The V gene is TRBV4-3, the J gene TRBJ2-1; 9 nucleotides match TRBD1. This CDR3 is 16 amino acids long. The ends lost 1 base at V and 4 bases at J; junction bases unmatched: 5. Germline V gives CDR1 LGHNA, CDR2 YSLEER. The CDR3 DNA reads as TGCGCCAGCAGCCAAGGGGACAGGGTAGCGTACAATGAGCAGTTCTTC. Translating gives CASSQGDRVAYNEQFF.

The rearrangement uses TRBV9 and TRBJ2-1; D gene unclear. The CDR3 covers 15 residues. V lost 0 bases and J 2 bases, leaving 9 bases between the germline ends. Germline CDR1 and CDR2: SGDLS and YYNGEE. The CDR3 spells CASSVVPDAYNEQFF. Written as DNA, the CDR3 is TGTGCCAGCAGCGTAGTTCCAGACGCCTACAATGAGCAGTTCTTC.

This chain links TRBV10-2 with TRBJ2-1; perhaps TRBD1 as D (6 bases). From germline, CDR1 is WSHSY and CDR2 SAAADI. The CDR3 contains 14 residues. Deletions cut 10 bases from V and 8 bases from J, with 21 bases between. Here the CDR3 DNA reads TGCGCCACCGATTCGACAGGCCCTTGGGATGAGCAGTTCTTC. Its translation: CATDSTGPWDEQFF.